Shown below are 6 T cell receptor beta chains from a single sample sequenced in a study of blood T cell repertoires in COVID-19. TCRdb keeps only in-frame clones here, not all; method: immunoSEQ multiplex PCR. Here the sample spans 250,000 or so clones, 86% being singletons. The sequenced sample consisted of peripheral blood. The receptors derive from a young man with active or convalescent COVID-19.

The chain couples TRBV11-1 to TRBJ1-4; no definite D call. Germline CDR1 SGHAT, CDR2 FQDESV (reference sequence). The CDR3 has 12 amino acids. Trimming cost V 7 bases and J 8 bases, with 11 bases left between them. CDR3 sequence reads: CASTSLEEKLFF. In nucleotides, the CDR3 is TGTGCCAGCACTAGCCTCGAAGAAAAACTGTTTTTT. The variable domain in full, completed from reference TRBV11-1 and TRBJ1-4, reads EAEVAQSPRYKITEKSQAVAFWCDPISGHATLYWYRQILGQGPELLVQFQDESVVDDSQLPKDRFSAERLKGVDSTLKIQPAELGDSAMYLCASTSLEEKLFFGSGTQLSVL.

The rearrangement uses TRBV9 and TRBJ1-2; D is possibly TRBD1 (5 bases). Germline values: CDR1 SGDLS, CDR2 YYNGEE. The V gene lost 0 bases and the J gene lost 14 bases, with 26 bases spanning the gap. This CDR3 comprises 16 residues. CDR3 sequence: CASSVGGGLGESFRTF. CDR3 DNA sequence: TGTGCCAGCAGCGTAGGTGGGGGGTTGGGGGAAAGCTTCAGAACCTTC.

The V call is TRBV4-1, the J call TRBJ1-1; TRBD1 matches 10 bases. V dropped 0 bases and J dropped 4; count of bases not matched to a gene: 5. CDR1 MGHRA and CDR2 YSYEKL come from the germline V gene. The CDR3 runs to 16 residues. CDR3 sequence reads: CASSQDLTGGVTEAFF. The DNA for the CDR3 is TGCGCCAGCAGCCAAGACCTGACAGGGGGCGTCACTGAAGCTTTCTTT.

This rearrangement joins TRBV18 to TRBJ1-1; D uncertain. Germline lookup yields CDR1 KGHSH and CDR2 LQKENI. The V end lost 2 bases, the J end lost 0 bases, and 10 bases lay between the germline ends. This CDR3 contains 15 residues. Here the CDR3 reads CASSPSSGVNTEAFF. CDR3 nucleotide sequence: TGTGCCAGCTCACCATCGTCCGGTGTGAACACTGAAGCTTTCTTT.

V and J are TRBV15 and TRBJ2-3; TRBD2 might be the D (7 bases). The V end was cut by 0 bases, the J end by 7 bases, with 14 bases between. CDR1 and CDR2 (germline): LNHNV, YYDKDF (reference sequence). The CDR3 runs to 15 residues. The CDR3: CATSRDTGGRNTQYF. As DNA, the CDR3 is TGTGCCACCAGCAGAGATACGGGGGGCAGGAATACGCAGTATTTT.

This clone was picked up a small number of times. The chain links TRBV7-6 to TRBJ1-1; a possible D gene is TRBD1 (6 bases). Germline lookup yields CDR1 SGHVS and CDR2 FNYEAQ. This CDR3 has 11 amino acids. V was trimmed by 10 bases and J by 3 bases, leaving 9 bases between them. CDR3 loop: CATAGDTEAFF. Here the CDR3 DNA reads TGTGCCACGGCAGGGGACACTGAAGCTTTCTTT.